This TCR beta chain derives from a study of cytomegalovirus exposure and HLA in healthy donors. At the level of the study: Among the 300 to 450 genotyped donors, approximately 81% were placed in the Caucasian-associated ancestry cluster.

The CDR3 totals 14 residues. Germline assignment: CDR1 SGDLS and CDR2 YYNGEE. The V end was cut by 10 bases, the J end by 0 bases, with 14 bases between. PCR amplification relied on 60 Vbeta primers (plus 13 Jbeta primers). TCRdb's copy holds only in-frame clones and misses some; the assay was immunoSEQ multiplex PCR. Altogether about 130,000 clones are present, about 81% being singletons, with the ten largest covering 1.1%. The TCR originated in a woman under 40 in good health and CMV-seronegative. What was sequenced was PBMCs. The genes are TRBV9 and TRBJ1-3, with D perhaps matching TRBD1 (5 bases). CDR3 region: CAGPIGVSGNTIYF. The CDR3 coding sequence is TGTGCCGGACCAATAGGGGTCTCTGGAAACACCATATATTTT.